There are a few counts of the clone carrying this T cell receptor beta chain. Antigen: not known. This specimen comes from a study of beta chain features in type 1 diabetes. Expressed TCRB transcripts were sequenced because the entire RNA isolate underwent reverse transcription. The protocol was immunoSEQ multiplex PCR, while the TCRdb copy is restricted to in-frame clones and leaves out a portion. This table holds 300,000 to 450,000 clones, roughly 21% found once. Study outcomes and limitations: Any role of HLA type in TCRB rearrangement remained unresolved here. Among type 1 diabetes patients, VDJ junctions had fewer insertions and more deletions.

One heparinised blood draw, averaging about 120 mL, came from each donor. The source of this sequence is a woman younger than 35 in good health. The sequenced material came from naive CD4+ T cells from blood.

The CDR3 spells CASSPTGGELPFF. DNA for the CDR3: TGTGCCAGCAGCCCTACAGGGGGCGAGCTTCCGTTCTTC. The V call is TRBV7-9, the J call TRBJ2-1; 9 bases fit TRBD1. Trimming at V came to 5 bases and at J to 15 bases, leaving 11 bases not matched to a gene. Germline V gives CDR1 SEHNR, CDR2 FQNEAQ (reference sequence). This CDR3 has 13 residues.